These 6 T cell receptor beta chains were all obtained from the same sample, sequenced in a study of blood T cell repertoires in COVID-19. Profiled with immunoSEQ multiplex PCR; TCRdb holds only in-frame clones, not every one. The profile shows about 350,000 clones, about 92% of them singletons. Sequenced material: peripheral blood. The receptors derive from a woman between 55 and 75 years old with COVID-19, enrolled during active disease.

This chain joins TRBV11-2 and TRBJ1-1, with D maybe TRBD1 (5 bases). Germline lookup yields CDR1 SGHAT and CDR2 FQNNGV. The CDR3 spans 13 residues. Trimming pared 6 bases from V and 1 base from J, leaving 9 bases between. CDR3 sequence: CASRVTGNTEAFF. The CDR3, as DNA: TGTGCCAGCAGAGTAACAGGGAACACTGAAGCTTTCTTT. Drawing the rest from reference TRBV11-2 and TRBJ1-1, the complete variable domain is EAGVAQSPRYKIIEKRQSVAFWCNPISGHATLYWYQQILGQGPKLLIQFQNNGVVDDSQLPKDRFSAERLKGVDSTLKIQPAKLEDSAVYLCASRVTGNTEAFFGQGTRLTVV.

This clone was counted a single time. V gene TRBV5-1 combines with J gene TRBJ1-4, with 10 bases matching TRBD1. Per the germline V gene, CDR1 is SGHRS and CDR2 is YFSETQ. This CDR3 has 14 amino acids. Trimming at V came to 3 bases and at J to 8 bases, leaving 4 bases not matched to a gene. This CDR3 reads CASSSGQGREKLFF. For the CDR3, the DNA is TGCGCCAGCAGCTCGGGACAGGGGCGGGAAAAACTGTTTTTT.

This sequence joins TRBV19 and TRBJ2-7, with a weak D call TRBD2 (6 bases). V dropped 1 base and J dropped 2 bases, with 12 bases sitting between them. This CDR3 is 15 amino acids long. The germline V gene has CDR1 LNHDA and CDR2 SQIVND (reference sequence). The CDR3: CASSIASSVAYEQYF. The CDR3 bases are TGTGCCAGTAGTATAGCCTCTAGCGTGGCCTACGAGCAGTACTTC. The variable domain in full, completed from reference TRBV19 and TRBJ2-7, reads DGGITQSPKYLFRKEGQNVTLSCEQNLNHDAMYWYRQDPGQGLRLIYYSQIVNDFQKGDIAEGYSVSREKKESFPLTVTSAQKNPTAFYLCASSIASSVAYEQYFGPGTRLTVT.

The chain combines TRBV2 with TRBJ1-2; 8 bases agree with TRBD1. V was clipped by 6 bases and J by 4 bases; unmatched bases: 4. Germline V CDR1 and CDR2: SNHLY, FYNNEI. This CDR3 has 13 amino acids. CDR3: CASRTGALYGYTF. Written as DNA, the CDR3 is TGTGCCAGCAGGACAGGGGCTCTCTATGGCTACACCTTC.

The chain links TRBV10-2 to TRBJ1-1, with 10 bases that match TRBD1. Germline CDR1 reads WSHSY; CDR2 reads SAAADI. The V gene end was trimmed by 3 bases and the J gene end by 4 bases; junction bases not matched to a gene: 11. The CDR3 covers 17 residues. The CDR3 spells CASSDVRTGGFGTEAFF. The CDR3, as DNA: TGCGCCAGCAGTGATGTAAGGACAGGGGGTTTTGGCACTGAAGCTTTCTTT.

The chain is built from TRBV28 and TRBJ1-5; TRBD1 matches 7 bases. CDR1 is MDHEN and CDR2 is SYDVKM in the germline V gene. J gave up 10 bases and V 4 bases, and 19 bases lay outside the gene matches. CDR3 length: 17 amino acids. The DNA for the CDR3 is TGTGCCAGCAGTTCGTTACCCTACAGGGGACCCTCTCTCCCCCAGCATTTT. Translation: CASSSLPYRGPSLPQHF.